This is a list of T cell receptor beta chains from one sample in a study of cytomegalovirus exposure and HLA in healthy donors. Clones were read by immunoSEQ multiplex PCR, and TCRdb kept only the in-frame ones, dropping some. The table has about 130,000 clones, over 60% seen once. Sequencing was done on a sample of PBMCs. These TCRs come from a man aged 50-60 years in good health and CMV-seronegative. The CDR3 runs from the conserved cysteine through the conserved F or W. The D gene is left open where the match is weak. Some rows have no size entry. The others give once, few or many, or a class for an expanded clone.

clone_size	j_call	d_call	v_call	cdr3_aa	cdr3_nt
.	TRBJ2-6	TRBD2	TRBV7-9	CSSSRTSGGIGANVLTF	TGTTCCAGCAGCCGGACTAGCGGGGGGATAGGGGCCAACGTCCTGACTTTC
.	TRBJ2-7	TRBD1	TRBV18	CASSSRTGRNEQYF	TGTGCCAGCTCCTCCAGGACAGGGAGGAACGAGCAGTACTTC
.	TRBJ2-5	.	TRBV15	CATSRDKGGDSLLQETQYF	TGTGCCACCAGCAGAGATAAAGGGGGAGACAGCTTACTCCAAGAGACCCAGTACTTC
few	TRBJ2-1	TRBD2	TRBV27	CASSVAGGYNEQFF	TGTGCCAGCAGCGTAGCGGGGGGGTACAATGAGCAGTTCTTC
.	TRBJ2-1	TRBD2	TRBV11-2	CASSLRGAGGLGNEQFF	TGTGCCAGCAGCTTAAGGGGAGCGGGGGGGCTTGGGAATGAGCAGTTCTTC
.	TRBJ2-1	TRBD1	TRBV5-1	CASSGGDRGGDEQFF	TGCGCCAGCAGCGGGGGGGACAGGGGAGGCGATGAGCAGTTCTTC
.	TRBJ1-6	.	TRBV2	CAPHGGSHNSPLHF	TGTGCCCCCCACGGGGGAAGCCATAATTCACCCCTCCACTTT
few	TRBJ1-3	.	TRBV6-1	CASSGALQGISGNTIYF	TGTGCCAGCAGTGGGGCACTACAGGGAATCTCTGGAAACACCATATATTTT
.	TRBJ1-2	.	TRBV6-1	CASSELVSQVYGYTF	TGTGCCAGCAGTGAATTAGTGAGTCAGGTCTATGGCTACACCTTC
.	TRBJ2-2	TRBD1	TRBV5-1	CASSSDRVNTGELFF	TGCGCCAGCAGCTCAGACAGGGTGAACACCGGGGAGCTGTTTTTT
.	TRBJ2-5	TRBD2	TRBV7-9	CASSRSGTSGGGRETQYF	TGTGCCAGCAGCCGTTCGGGGACTAGCGGGGGAGGAAGGGAGACCCAGTACTTC
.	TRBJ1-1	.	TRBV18	CASSPATFGAFF	TGTGCCAGCTCACCGGCGACATTTGGAGCTTTCTTT
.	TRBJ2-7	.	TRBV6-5	CASSYSRLSYEQYF	TGTGCCAGCAGTTACTCGAGACTATCCTACGAGCAGTACTTC
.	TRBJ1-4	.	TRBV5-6	CASSRPQDNEKLFF	TGTGCCAGCAGCCGCCCCCAGGATAATGAAAAACTGTTTTTT
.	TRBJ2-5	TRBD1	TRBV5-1	CASSSTGPGHQETQYF	TGCGCCAGCAGCTCGACAGGGCCTGGTCACCAAGAGACCCAGTACTTC
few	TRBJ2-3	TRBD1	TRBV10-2	CASGDRSGDTQYF	TGCGCCAGCGGGGACAGGTCGGGGGATACGCAGTATTTT
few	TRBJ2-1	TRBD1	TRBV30	CAWSVTGSTEQFF	TGTGCCTGGAGTGTGACAGGGAGCACTGAGCAGTTCTTC
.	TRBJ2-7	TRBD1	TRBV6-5	CASSTGQGLEQYF	TGTGCCAGCAGTACCGGACAGGGTTTGGAGCAGTACTTC
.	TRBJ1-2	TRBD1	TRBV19	CASSIGTAPYGYTF	TGTGCCAGTAGTATCGGGACAGCCCCATATGGCTACACCTTC
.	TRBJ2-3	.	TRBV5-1	CASSIASESTDTQYF	TGCGCCAGCAGCATAGCTAGCGAGAGCACAGATACGCAGTATTTT
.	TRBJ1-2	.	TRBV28	CASSFAAVYGYTF	TGTGCCAGCAGTTTTGCGGCAGTCTATGGCTACACCTTC
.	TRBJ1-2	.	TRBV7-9	CASSSSRGTPTYNYGYTF	TGTGCCAGCAGCTCTAGTAGGGGGACCCCCACCTATAACTATGGCTACACCTTC
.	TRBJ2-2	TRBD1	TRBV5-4	CASFRDRGFTGELFF	TGTGCCAGCTTCCGGGACAGGGGGTTCACCGGGGAGCTGTTTTTT
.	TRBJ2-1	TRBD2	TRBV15	CATSREPSGDYNEQFF	TGTGCCACCAGCAGAGAACCCAGCGGGGATTACAATGAGCAGTTCTTC
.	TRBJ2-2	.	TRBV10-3	CATFRSGNTGELFF	TGTGCCACCTTCAGGTCAGGGAACACCGGGGAGCTGTTTTTT
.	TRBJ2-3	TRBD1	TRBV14	CASSRLVGTATQYF	TGTGCCAGCAGTCGGCTTGTGGGGACAGCTACGCAGTATTTT
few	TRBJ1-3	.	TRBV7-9	CASRPTSSGNTIYF	TGTGCCAGCAGACCAACAAGTTCTGGAAACACCATATATTTT
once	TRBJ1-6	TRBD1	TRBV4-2	CASSPRLQGMGRSPLHF	TGTGCCAGCAGCCCCAGGCTACAGGGGATGGGTCGGTCACCCCTCCACTTT
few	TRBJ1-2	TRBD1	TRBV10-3	CAISGTGGFAGYTF	TGTGCCATCTCAGGGACAGGGGGATTTGCTGGCTACACCTTC
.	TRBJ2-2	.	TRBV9	CASRWQGNTGELFF	TGTGCCTCCAGGTGGCAGGGGAACACCGGGGAGCTGTTTTTT
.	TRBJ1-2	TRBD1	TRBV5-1	CASSPTTGGTNYGYTF	TGCGCCAGCAGCCCTACAACAGGGGGAACTAACTATGGCTACACCTTC
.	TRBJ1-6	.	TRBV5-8	CASSLAWGPNSPLHF	TGTGCCAGCAGCTTGGCGTGGGGGCCGAATTCACCCCTCCACTTT
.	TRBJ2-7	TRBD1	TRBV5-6	CASSPGTGSPSYEQYF	TGTGCCAGCAGCCCGGGGACAGGGAGTCCCTCCTACGAGCAGTACTTC
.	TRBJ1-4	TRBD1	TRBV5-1	CASSLGSRQGGEKLFF	TGCGCCAGCAGCTTGGGTTCTAGACAGGGGGGTGAAAAACTGTTTTTT
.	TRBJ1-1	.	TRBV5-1	CASSPTGGGTEAFF	TGCGCCAGCAGCCCGACAGGAGGCGGCACTGAAGCTTTCTTT
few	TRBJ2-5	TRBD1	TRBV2	CAVQGKGAGETQYF	TGTGCCGTTCAGGGGAAGGGGGCCGGAGAGACCCAGTACTTC
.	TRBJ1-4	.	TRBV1	CTSSQVDTSAEKLFF	TGCACCAGCAGCCAGGTCGACACGTCAGCCGAAAAACTGTTTTTT
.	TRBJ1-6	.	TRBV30	CAWSVQARGAYNSPLHF	TGTGCCTGGAGTGTACAGGCCCGTGGGGCCTATAATTCACCCCTCCACTTT
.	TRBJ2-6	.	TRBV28	CASGGITAGANVLTF	TGTGCCAGTGGAGGCATTACGGCTGGGGCCAACGTCCTGACTTTC
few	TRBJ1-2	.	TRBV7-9	CASSETGNYGYTF	TGTGCCAGCAGCGAAACGGGGAACTATGGCTACACCTTC
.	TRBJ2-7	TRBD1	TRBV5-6	CASSLVRTGQGSVEQYF	TGTGCCAGCAGCTTGGTTCGTACAGGACAGGGGTCGGTCGAGCAGTACTTC
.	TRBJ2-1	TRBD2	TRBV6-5	CASSYGSGGPRNEQFF	TGTGCCAGCAGTTACGGGAGCGGGGGGCCGCGCAATGAGCAGTTCTTC
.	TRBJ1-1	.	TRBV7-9	CASSPTDRFQNTEAFF	TGTGCCAGCAGCCCTACTGACAGGTTTCAGAACACTGAAGCTTTCTTT
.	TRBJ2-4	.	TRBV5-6	CASSLLGGNIQYF	TGTGCCAGCAGCTTGCTGGGAGGAAACATTCAGTACTTC
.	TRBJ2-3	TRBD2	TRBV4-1	CASRRVGTISSTDTQYF	TGCGCCAGCAGAAGAGTAGGGACTATCTCTAGCACAGATACGCAGTATTTT
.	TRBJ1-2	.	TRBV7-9	CASSLGPGQFYGYTF	TGTGCCAGCAGCTTAGGCCCAGGACAGTTCTATGGCTACACCTTC
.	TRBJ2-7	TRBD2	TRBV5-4	CASSLALAGGEQYF	TGTGCCAGCAGCTTGGCACTAGCGGGGGGCGAGCAGTACTTC
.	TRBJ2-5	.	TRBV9	CASSVGSMAQETQYF	TGTGCCAGCAGCGTAGGATCCATGGCCCAAGAGACCCAGTACTTC
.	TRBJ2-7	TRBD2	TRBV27	CASSHLGREGLYEQYF	TGTGCCAGCAGTCACTTAGGCAGGGAGGGCCTCTACGAGCAGTACTTC
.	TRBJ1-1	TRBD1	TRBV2	CASRQGVGTEAFF	TGTGCCAGCAGACAGGGGGTTGGGACTGAAGCTTTCTTT